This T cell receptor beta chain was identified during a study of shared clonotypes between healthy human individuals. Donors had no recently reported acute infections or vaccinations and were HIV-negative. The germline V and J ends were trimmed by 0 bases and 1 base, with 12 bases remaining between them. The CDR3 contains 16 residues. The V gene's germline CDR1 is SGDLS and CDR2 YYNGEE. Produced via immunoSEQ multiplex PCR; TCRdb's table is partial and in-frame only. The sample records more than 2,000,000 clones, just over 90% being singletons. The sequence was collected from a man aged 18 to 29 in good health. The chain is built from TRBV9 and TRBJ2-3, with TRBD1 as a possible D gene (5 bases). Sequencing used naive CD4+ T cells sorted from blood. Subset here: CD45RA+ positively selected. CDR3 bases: TGTGCCAGCAGCGTAGCTCTGGGGCTGGGCACAGATACGCAGTATTTT. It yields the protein CASSVALGLGTDTQYF.